This passage covers 7 T cell receptor beta chains from one sample sequenced in a study of CD8 T cells in Susac syndrome. RNA totalling roughly 0.5 to 1 ug underwent reverse transcription with random hexamers. TCRdb reprocessed the immunoSEQ multiplex PCR reads via MiXCR and lists one record per CDR3 protein. The sample shows 100,000 to 150,000 distinct CDR3 sequences, more than 90% of them seen only once. The sequenced sample was CD4+ T cells from PBMCs. These receptors originate from a human donor in good health.

This clonotype appeared a single time. The chain combines TRBV29-1 with TRBJ2-1, with 7 positions matching TRBD2. The CDR3 consists of 14 residues. The V gene end was trimmed by 8 bases and the J gene end by 7 bases; junction bases not matched to a gene: 14. From germline, CDR1 is SQVTM and CDR2 ANQGSEA. The CDR3 DNA follows: TGCAGCCCCTCCCGCGGGATAGCGGGTAATGAGCAGTTCTTC. Protein: CSPSRGIAGNEQFF.

This rearrangement joins TRBV28 to TRBJ1-1; tentatively, D is TRBD1 (5 bases). Germline values: CDR1 MDHEN, CDR2 SYDVKM. This CDR3 has 12 residues. The ends were cut back, 11 bases at V and 4 bases at J, with 14 bases in the middle. The CDR3 region is CAARGRPTEAFF. The CDR3 DNA is TGTGCCGCAAGGGGCAGACCCACTGAAGCTTTCTTT.

This clonotype was seen only a few times. The chain links TRBV18 to TRBJ2-7; TRBD1 aligns across 8 bases. The germline gives CDR1 KGHSH, CDR2 LQKENI. The ends lost 4 bases at V and 2 bases at J; junction bases unmatched: 1. There are 13 residues in the CDR3. The CDR3 is CASSLQGAYEQYF. DNA of the CDR3: TGTGCCAGCTCACTACAGGGGGCCTACGAGCAGTACTTC. Complete variable domain (other parts from reference TRBV18 and TRBJ2-7): NAGVMQNPRHLVRRRGQEARLRCSPMKGHSHVYWYRQLPEEGLKFMVYLQKENIIDESGMPKERFSAEFPKEGPSILRIQQVVRGDSAAYFCASSLQGAYEQYFGPGTRLTVT.

V and J are TRBV29-1 and TRBJ2-5; the D gene could be TRBD1 or TRBD2 (5 bases each). V was shortened by 6 bases and J by 5 bases, with 22 bases between the two germline ends. The length of the CDR3 is 15 residues. CDR1 and CDR2 from the germline V gene are SQVTM and ANQGSEA. CDR3 residues: CSVPTPGPLYETQYF. The DNA of the CDR3 is TGCAGCGTCCCCACCCCGGGACCCCTCTACGAGACCCAGTACTTC. The full variable domain, its missing parts supplied by reference TRBV29-1 and TRBJ2-5, is SAVISQKPSRDICQRGTSLTIQCQVDSQVTMMFWYRQQPGQSLTLIATANQGSEATYESGFVIDKFPISRPNLTFSTLTVSNMSPEDSSIYLCSVPTPGPLYETQYFGPGTRLLVL.

This chain joins TRBV28 and TRBJ1-5; D may be TRBD1 (5 bases). This CDR3 spans 13 amino acids. The V and J ends lost 7 bases and 6 bases respectively, with 13 bases between them. Germline CDR1 and CDR2: MDHEN and SYDVKM. CDR3 bases: TGTGCCAGCATTCCTCAGGGCGGTCAGCCCCAGCATTTT. Translation: CASIPQGGQPQHF.

This clonotype was recorded once. The chain uses TRBV7-2 and TRBJ2-3; TRBD1 matches at 7 bases. Trimming at V came to 1 base and at J to 4 bases, leaving 5 bases not matched to a gene. The CDR3 has 15 amino acids. The germline V gene encodes CDR1 SGHTA and CDR2 FQGNSA. In DNA, the CDR3 is TGTGCCAGCAGCTTAGGCGGCCAGGGGGCAGATACGCAGTATTTT. Its translation: CASSLGGQGADTQYF.

The chain has TRBV5-1 and TRBJ1-1, with D possibly TRBD1 on 6 matching bases. Germline CDR1 and CDR2: SGHRS and YFSETQ. The CDR3 length is 13 residues. V lost 10 bases and J 3 bases, leaving 16 bases between the germline ends. The CDR3 DNA is TGCGCCCGGAGTACCAGGGGCGACACTGAAGCTTTCTTT. As protein: CARSTRGDTEAFF.